A single sample is the source of the 19 T cell receptor beta chains below, sequenced in a study of OX40 agonist ivuxolimab in advanced cancers. Sequenced by immunoSEQ multiplex PCR; TCRdb stores in-frame clones only, minus some. The table has tens of thousands of clones, about 80% seen once. The specimen was CD4+ or CD8+ T cells sorted from blood, collected in a trial of the OX40 agonist ivuxolimab. The receptors here all came from an adult with an advanced solid tumor such as melanoma, head and neck, liver or kidney cancer.

The chain recombines TRBV12-5 with TRBJ2-2, with TRBD1 matching over 8 bases. This CDR3 contains 16 residues. Germline lookup yields CDR1 LGHNT and CDR2 FRNRAP. V lost 6 bases to trimming and J lost 5 bases; unmatched junction nucleotides: 11. Written as DNA, the CDR3 is TGTGCTAGTGGCCACTCGACAGGGGCCGGGACCGGGGAGCTGTTTTTT. Amino acid sequence: CASGHSTGAGTGELFF.

The CDR3 region is CASSPFRNGSYGYTF. In DNA, the CDR3 is TGTGCCAGCAGCCCCTTCAGAAATGGGTCCTATGGCTACACCTTC. The chain has TRBV21-1 and TRBJ1-2. TRBV21-1 is labeled a pseudogene. This CDR3 is built from 15 residues.

This clone showed up just once. As DNA, the CDR3 is TGTGCCAGCAGAACTTCAGGGGGCGCGGGAAATGGCTACACCTTC. It is translated as CASRTSGGAGNGYTF. J is TRBJ1-2 and V is TRBV27; the match to TRBD1 covers 8 bases. The CDR3 extends over 15 amino acids. The J segment lost 6 bases and the V segment lost 6 bases, leaving 12 bases of the junction unmatched. CDR1 is MNHEY and CDR2 is SMNVEV in the germline V gene (reference sequence).

This rearrangement joins TRBV6-1 to TRBJ1-1; no definite D call. Deletions cut 0 bases from V and 0 bases from J, with 11 bases between. The CDR3 is made up of 16 amino acids. Germline CDR1 and CDR2: MNHNS and SASEGT. The CDR3 loop reads CASSEAATRMNTEAFF. The CDR3 DNA sequence: TGTGCCAGCAGTGAAGCGGCGACACGCATGAACACTGAAGCTTTCTTT.

The V call is TRBV27, the J call TRBJ2-1; TRBD1 aligns across 8 bases. CDR1 is MNHEY and CDR2 is SMNVEV in the germline V gene (reference sequence). CDR3 length: 16 amino acids. Germline trimming cut 6 bases from V and 6 bases from J; bases unmatched to any gene: 13. The CDR3 sequence: CASSHNIPGQGNEQFF. Written as DNA, the CDR3 is TGTGCCAGCAGCCACAATATACCCGGACAGGGCAATGAGCAGTTCTTC.

In DNA, the CDR3 is TGTGCCAGCAGTCCAGGGGGCCATGGCTACACCTTC. As protein: CASSPGGHGYTF. The chain carries TRBV7-9 and TRBJ1-2, with 8 bases lining up with TRBD1. This CDR3 is 12 amino acids long. The V gene end was trimmed by 6 bases and the J gene end by 6 bases; junction bases not matched to a gene: 3. Germline V gene sequence: CDR1 SEHNR, CDR2 FQNEAQ (reference sequence).

This clone was seen once. The chain joins TRBV28 to TRBJ2-4, with unresolved D. CDR3 length: 12 residues. Germline V lookup: CDR1 MDHEN, CDR2 SYDVKM. Trimming shortened V by 3 bases and J by 5 bases, and 5 bases separated the two germline ends. The CDR3 DNA is TGTGCCAGCAGTTTCGTGGAAAACATTCAGTACTTC. Translated, it gives CASSFVENIQYF.

The chain is built from TRBV2 and TRBJ1-6; D is unresolved. CDR1 SNHLY and CDR2 FYNNEI come from the germline V gene. Trimming removed 6 bases from V and 0 bases from J, with 3 bases in between. The CDR3 runs to 13 residues. The CDR3 region has the DNA TGTGCCAGCAGCCCCTCCTATAATTCACCCCTCCACTTT. This sequence encodes CASSPSYNSPLHF. Using reference TRBV2 and TRBJ1-6 for the parts outside the CDR3, the full variable domain is EPEVTQTPSHQVTQMGQEVILRCVPISNHLYFYWYRQILGQKVEFLVSFYNNEISEKSEIFDDQFSVERPDGSNFTLKIRSTKLEDSAMYFCASSPSYNSPLHFGNGTRLTVT.

The genes are TRBV2 and TRBJ1-4, with D unclear. The germline V and J ends were trimmed by 5 bases and 8 bases, with 12 bases remaining between them. Per the germline V gene, CDR1 is SNHLY and CDR2 is FYNNEI. The CDR3 has 13 amino acids. The CDR3 DNA reads TGTGCCAGCAGTTTCGGACCAGGAGAAAAACTGTTTTTT. Protein sequence: CASSFGPGEKLFF.

The chain employs TRBV25-1 and TRBJ2-1; 10 nucleotides agree with TRBD1. This CDR3 has 15 residues. V lost 8 bases to trimming and J lost 0 bases; unmatched junction nucleotides: 4. CDR1 is MGHDK, CDR2 SYGVNS, per germline. CDR3 protein: CASARDRGSYNEQFF. In nucleotides, the CDR3 is TGTGCCAGCGCCCGGGACAGGGGCTCCTACAATGAGCAGTTCTTC.

The chain uses TRBV15 and TRBJ2-7; no definite D call. The CDR3 runs to 16 residues. Germline V CDR1 and CDR2: LNHNV, YYDKDF (reference sequence). V lost 0 bases and J lost 3, with 15 bases in between. The CDR3 sequence is CATSRDESDGFYEQYV. Written as DNA, the CDR3 is TGTGCCACCAGCAGAGACGAGAGCGACGGGTTCTACGAGCAGTACGTC.

The chain combines TRBV6-5 with TRBJ2-1; weak D call: TRBD1 (5 bases). Trimming left V 0 bases short and J 5 bases short, with 14 bases between. Germline CDR1 is MNHEY and CDR2 is SVGAGI. This CDR3 has 16 amino acids. The CDR3 coding sequence is TGTGCCAGCAGTTACTCGTGGCAGGGAACGAACAATGAGCAGTTCTTC. Its translation is CASSYSWQGTNNEQFF.

This clone showed up just once. The chain is built from TRBV4-3 and TRBJ2-4; D is uncertain. Germline-derived CDR1 and CDR2 are LGHNA and YSLEER. Trimming cost V 3 bases and J 5 bases, with 14 bases left between them. This CDR3 is built from 15 residues. The CDR3 region is CASSQSWGSENIQYF. The CDR3 DNA is TGCGCCAGCAGCCAGTCCTGGGGTTCCGAAAACATTCAGTACTTC.

The CDR3 bases are TGTGCCAGCAGGGGGGGGTGGTACGGTTCACCCCTCCACTTT. It translates to CASRGGWYGSPLHF. The chain is built from TRBV6-1 and TRBJ1-6; a weak D match, TRBD1 (5 bases). Germline CDR1 MNHNS, CDR2 SASEGT. The V end was cut by 6 bases, the J end by 9 bases, with 15 bases between. The CDR3 sequence is 14 residues long.

The chain recombines TRBV4-1 with TRBJ2-1; D ambiguous. The germline V and J ends were trimmed by 0 bases and 6 bases, with 12 bases remaining between them. The germline gives CDR1 MGHRA, CDR2 YSYEKL. This CDR3 has 15 amino acids. Here the CDR3 reads CASSQDSVFSNEQFF. As DNA, the CDR3 is TGCGCCAGCAGCCAAGATTCAGTTTTTTCCAATGAGCAGTTCTTC.

In this sample, this clone turned up a few times. The gene calls are TRBV18 and TRBJ2-7; tentative D call: TRBD1 (5 bases). Germline V gene lookup returns CDR1 KGHSH and CDR2 LQKENI. The CDR3 is 12 amino acids. V lost 5 bases and J 4 bases, leaving 9 bases between the germline ends. CDR3 sequence reads: CASSADIYEQYF. The CDR3 coding sequence is TGTGCCAGCTCAGCGGACATATACGAGCAGTACTTC.

This chain links TRBV5-1 with TRBJ2-1, with D uncertain. V lost 4 bases to trimming and J lost 0 bases, with 8 bases between them. The CDR3 is made up of 14 amino acids. Looked up from germline, CDR1 is SGHRS and CDR2 is YFSETQ. In DNA, the CDR3 is TGCGCCAGCAGCCCCAAGGACTCCTACAATGAGCAGTTCTTC. This gives the protein CASSPKDSYNEQFF.

The rearrangement uses TRBV4-3 and TRBJ2-7; the D is unclear. The germline V gene encodes CDR1 LGHNA and CDR2 YSLEER. V was clipped by 0 bases and J by 4 bases, with 7 bases between them. The CDR3 is 13 residues long. As DNA, the CDR3 is TGCGCCAGCAGCCAAGATCAGAATTACGAGCAGTACTTC. Its protein is CASSQDQNYEQYF.

The chain has TRBV4-1 and TRBJ2-1; 12 nucleotides align to TRBD2. Germline V lookup: CDR1 MGHRA, CDR2 YSYEKL. The CDR3 has 17 residues. The junction had 7 bases not matched to a gene; V was cut back by 0 bases and J by 7 bases. DNA of the CDR3: TGCGCCAGCAGCCAAGATCCGACTAGCGGGAGCTTAAATGAGCAGTTCTTC. It encodes CASSQDPTSGSLNEQFF.